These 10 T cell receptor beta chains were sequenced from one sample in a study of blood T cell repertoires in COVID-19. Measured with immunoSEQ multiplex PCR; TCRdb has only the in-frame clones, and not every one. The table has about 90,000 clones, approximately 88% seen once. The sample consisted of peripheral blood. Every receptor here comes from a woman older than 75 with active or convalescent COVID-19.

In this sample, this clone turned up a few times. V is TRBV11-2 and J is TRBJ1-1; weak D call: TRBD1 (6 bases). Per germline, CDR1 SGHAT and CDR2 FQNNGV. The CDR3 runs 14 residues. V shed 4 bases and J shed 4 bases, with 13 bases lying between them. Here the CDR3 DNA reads TGTGCCAGCAGCTCCCACGCGGGGGCCACTGAAGCTTTCTTT. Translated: CASSSHAGATEAFF. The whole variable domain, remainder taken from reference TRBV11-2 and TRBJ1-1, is EAGVAQSPRYKIIEKRQSVAFWCNPISGHATLYWYQQILGQGPKLLIQFQNNGVVDDSQLPKDRFSAERLKGVDSTLKIQPAKLEDSAVYLCASSSHAGATEAFFGQGTRLTVV.

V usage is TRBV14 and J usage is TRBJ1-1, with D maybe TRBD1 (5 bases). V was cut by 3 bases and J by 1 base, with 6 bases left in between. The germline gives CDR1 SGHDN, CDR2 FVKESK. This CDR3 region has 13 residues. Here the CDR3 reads CASSHTGNTEAFF. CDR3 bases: TGTGCCAGCAGCCATACAGGGAACACTGAAGCTTTCTTT.

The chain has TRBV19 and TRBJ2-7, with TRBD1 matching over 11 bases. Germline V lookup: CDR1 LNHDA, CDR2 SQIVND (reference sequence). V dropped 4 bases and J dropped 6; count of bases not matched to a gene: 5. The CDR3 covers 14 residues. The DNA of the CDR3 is TGTGCCAGTAGTACGGACAGGGGGCTATCCGAGCAGTACTTC. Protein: CASSTDRGLSEQYF.

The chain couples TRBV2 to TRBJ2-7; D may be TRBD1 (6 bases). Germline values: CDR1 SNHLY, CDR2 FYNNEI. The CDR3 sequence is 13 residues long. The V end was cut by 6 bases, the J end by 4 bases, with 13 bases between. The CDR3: CASRGDTQYEQYF. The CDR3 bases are TGTGCCAGCAGGGGGGACACACAATACGAGCAGTACTTC.

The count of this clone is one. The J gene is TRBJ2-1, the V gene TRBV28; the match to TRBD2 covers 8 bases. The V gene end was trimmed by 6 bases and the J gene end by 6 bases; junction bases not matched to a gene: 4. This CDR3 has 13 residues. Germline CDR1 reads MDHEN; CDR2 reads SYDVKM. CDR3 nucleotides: TGTGCCAGCAGGAACGGGGGGGGCAATGAGCAGTTCTTC. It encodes CASRNGGGNEQFF.

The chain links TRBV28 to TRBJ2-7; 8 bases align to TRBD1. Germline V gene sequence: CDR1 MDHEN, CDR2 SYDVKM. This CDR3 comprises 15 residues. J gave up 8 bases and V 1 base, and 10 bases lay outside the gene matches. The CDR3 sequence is CASSLYQGQGKKQYF. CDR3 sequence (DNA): TGTGCCAGCAGTTTATACCAAGGACAGGGTAAGAAGCAGTACTTC.

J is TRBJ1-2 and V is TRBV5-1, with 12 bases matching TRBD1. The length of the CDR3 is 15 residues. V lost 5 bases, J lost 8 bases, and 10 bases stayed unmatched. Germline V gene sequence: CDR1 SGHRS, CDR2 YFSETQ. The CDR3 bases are TGCGCCAGCAGTAGACCGGGACAGGGGGCCGGAGGCTACACCTTC. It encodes CASSRPGQGAGGYTF.

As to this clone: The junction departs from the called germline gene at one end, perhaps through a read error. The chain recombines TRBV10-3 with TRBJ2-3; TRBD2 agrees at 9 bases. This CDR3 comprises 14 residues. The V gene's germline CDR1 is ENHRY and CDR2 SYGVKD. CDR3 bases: TGTGCCACGGATGTTAGCGGGAGCATAGATACGCAGTATTTT. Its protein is CATDVSGSIDTQYF.

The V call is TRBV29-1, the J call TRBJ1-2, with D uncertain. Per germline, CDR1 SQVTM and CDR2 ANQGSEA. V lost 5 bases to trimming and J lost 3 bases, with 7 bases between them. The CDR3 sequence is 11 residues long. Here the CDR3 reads CSVRVDYGYTF. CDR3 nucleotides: TGCAGCGTTCGGGTCGACTATGGCTACACCTTC.

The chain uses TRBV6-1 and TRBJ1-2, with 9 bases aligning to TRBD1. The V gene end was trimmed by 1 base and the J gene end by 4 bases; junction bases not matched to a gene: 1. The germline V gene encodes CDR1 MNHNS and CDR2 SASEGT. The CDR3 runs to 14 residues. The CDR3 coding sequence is TGTGCCAGCAGTGAAGGACAGGGGGGCTATGGCTACACCTTC. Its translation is CASSEGQGGYGYTF.